The rows below give T cell receptor beta chains drawn from one sample of a study of HIV-infected patients and healthy controls. TCRdb fed the 5' RACE reads into MiXCR, producing one record per CDR3 protein. The table lists about 67,000 distinct CDR3 sequences, about 17% of them singletons. Sequenced input: CD4+ T cells from blood. These receptor sequences come from a human donor in good health. The CDR3 runs from the conserved cysteine through the conserved F or W. A D gene is named only where the DNA matches it firmly. Only part of the rows carry a size: once, few, many, or a class if the clone is expanded.

cdr3_aa: CASSYQTLAGGRNEQFF
cdr3_nt: TGTGCCAGCAGTTACCAAACCTTAGCGGGGGGTAGAAATGAGCAGTTCTTC
j_call: TRBJ2-1
clone_size: -
v_call: TRBV6-2/TRBV6-3
d_call: TRBD2

cdr3_aa: CASSLPGTGGNTIYF
cdr3_nt: TGTGCCAGCAGTCTCCCCGGGACGGGGGGAAACACCATATATTTT
j_call: TRBJ1-3
clone_size: -
v_call: TRBV25-1
d_call: -

cdr3_aa: CASRIGVNTEAFF
cdr3_nt: TGTGCCAGCAGGATTGGTGTTAACACTGAAGCTTTCTTT
j_call: TRBJ1-1
clone_size: many
v_call: TRBV7-3
d_call: -

cdr3_aa: CASRIDMTYNEQFF
cdr3_nt: TGTGCCAGCAGGATAGACATGACCTACAATGAGCAGTTCTTC
j_call: TRBJ2-1
clone_size: -
v_call: TRBV6-2/TRBV6-3
d_call: -

cdr3_aa: CASSLALYLTRSDEQFF
cdr3_nt: TGTGCCAGCAGCTTAGCGCTGTATTTGACGAGATCGGATGAGCAGTTCTTC
j_call: TRBJ2-1
clone_size: -
v_call: TRBV7-2
d_call: -

cdr3_aa: CASSMIQANIQYF
cdr3_nt: TGTGCCAGTAGTATGATTCAGGCAAACATTCAGTACTTC
j_call: TRBJ2-4
clone_size: -
v_call: TRBV19
d_call: -

cdr3_aa: CAISGTEDYEQYF
cdr3_nt: TGTGCCATCTCCGGGACCGAAGACTACGAGCAGTACTTC
j_call: TRBJ2-7
clone_size: -
v_call: TRBV10-3
d_call: -

cdr3_aa: CASSQGMGVGYEQYF
cdr3_nt: TGCGCCAGCAGCCAAGGGATGGGGGTCGGCTACGAGCAGTACTTC
j_call: TRBJ2-7
clone_size: many
v_call: TRBV4-1
d_call: -

cdr3_aa: CATSDSGTFPDTQYF
cdr3_nt: TGTGCCACCAGTGATTCCGGGACCTTTCCAGATACGCAGTATTTT
j_call: TRBJ2-3
clone_size: many
v_call: TRBV24-1
d_call: -

cdr3_aa: CASSPGRGRRATEAFF
cdr3_nt: TGTGCCAGCAGCCCCGGGAGGGGGCGACGTGCCACTGAAGCTTTCTTT
j_call: TRBJ1-1
clone_size: many
v_call: TRBV12-3/TRBV12-4
d_call: TRBD1

cdr3_aa: CASSLGTGSSYEQYF
cdr3_nt: TGTGCCAGCAGCTTAGGGACGGGGTCCTCCTACGAGCAGTACTTC
j_call: TRBJ2-7
clone_size: -
v_call: TRBV7-2
d_call: -

cdr3_aa: CASSPGLAGGHLRFF
cdr3_nt: TGTGCCAGCAGCCCGGGACTAGCGGGAGGTCATTTACGGTTCTTC
j_call: TRBJ2-1
clone_size: few
v_call: TRBV14
d_call: TRBD2

cdr3_aa: CASSWGTGNEPQHF
cdr3_nt: TGCGCCAGCAGCTGGGGGACAGGGAACGAGCCCCAGCATTTT
j_call: TRBJ1-5
clone_size: -
v_call: TRBV5-1
d_call: TRBD1

cdr3_aa: CSVLVTGTSTAWQYF
cdr3_nt: TGCAGCGTTTTAGTGACCGGGACATCGACAGCCTGGCAGTACTTC
j_call: TRBJ2-7
clone_size: many
v_call: TRBV29-1
d_call: -

cdr3_aa: CASSLTTGTYEQYF
cdr3_nt: TGTGCCAGCAGCCTTACGACAGGAACCTACGAGCAGTACTTC
j_call: TRBJ2-7
clone_size: -
v_call: TRBV7-2
d_call: -

cdr3_aa: CASSPQTGVLFF
cdr3_nt: TGCGCCAGCAGCCCCCAGACAGGGGTTCTGTTTTTT
j_call: TRBJ1-4
clone_size: few
v_call: TRBV4-3
d_call: TRBD1

cdr3_aa: CASTPWGRADQPQHF
cdr3_nt: TGTGCCAGCACCCCATGGGGTAGGGCCGATCAGCCCCAGCATTTT
j_call: TRBJ1-5
clone_size: -
v_call: TRBV6-2/TRBV6-3
d_call: -

cdr3_aa: CASSLDRATEAFF
cdr3_nt: TGTGCCAGCAGCCTAGACAGGGCCACTGAAGCTTTCTTT
j_call: TRBJ1-1
clone_size: -
v_call: TRBV12-3/TRBV12-4
d_call: TRBD1

cdr3_aa: CSAMTSSDTQYF
cdr3_nt: TGCAGTGCTATGACTAGTTCAGATACGCAGTATTTT
j_call: TRBJ2-3
clone_size: -
v_call: TRBV20-1
d_call: -

cdr3_aa: CASSLGLVQGELFF
cdr3_nt: TGTGCCAGCAGCTTAGGACTAGTCCAGGGGGAGCTGTTTTTT
j_call: TRBJ2-2
clone_size: once
v_call: TRBV7-9
d_call: -

cdr3_aa: CASSIYLTTFTRISGNTIYF
cdr3_nt: TGTGCCAGCAGCATTTATCTTACCACATTTACGCGTATCTCTGGAAACACCATATATTTT
j_call: TRBJ1-3
clone_size: few
v_call: TRBV21-1
d_call: -

cdr3_aa: CASSFRGSNQPQHF
cdr3_nt: TGTGCCAGCAGCTTTCGGGGTAGCAATCAGCCCCAGCATTTT
j_call: TRBJ1-5
clone_size: many
v_call: TRBV7-8
d_call: -

cdr3_aa: CASRTWQSKQTQYF
cdr3_nt: TGTGCCAGCAGGACATGGCAGAGTAAGCAGACCCAGTACTTC
j_call: TRBJ2-5
clone_size: -
v_call: TRBV28
d_call: -

cdr3_aa: CATSEAGLAGSEQFF
cdr3_nt: TGTGCCACCAGTGAAGCTGGACTAGCGGGAAGTGAGCAGTTCTTC
j_call: TRBJ2-1
clone_size: -
v_call: TRBV24-1
d_call: TRBD2

cdr3_aa: CASSFGTGRERSLNTIYF
cdr3_nt: TGTGCCAGCAGCTTTGGGACAGGCCGAGAAAGGTCTTTAAACACCATATATTTT
j_call: TRBJ1-3
clone_size: -
v_call: TRBV11-2
d_call: TRBD1

cdr3_aa: CSVGESGRGSYNEQFF
cdr3_nt: TGCAGCGTTGGCGAGTCAGGGCGTGGGTCCTACAATGAGCAGTTCTTC
j_call: TRBJ2-1
clone_size: many
v_call: TRBV29-1
d_call: -

cdr3_aa: CSGNRDRGYNEQFF
cdr3_nt: TGCAGCGGAAACCGGGACAGGGGCTACAATGAGCAGTTCTTC
j_call: TRBJ2-1
clone_size: -
v_call: TRBV29-1
d_call: TRBD1

cdr3_aa: CASSLIPGTSGGHNNEQFF
cdr3_nt: TGTGCCAGCTCACTAATTCCCGGGACTAGCGGGGGCCACAACAATGAGCAGTTCTTC
j_call: TRBJ2-1
clone_size: -
v_call: TRBV18
d_call: TRBD2

cdr3_aa: CASSARLAGDNEQFF
cdr3_nt: TGTGCCAGCAGCGCCCGACTAGCGGGAGACAATGAGCAGTTCTTC
j_call: TRBJ2-1
clone_size: few
v_call: TRBV3-1
d_call: TRBD2

cdr3_aa: CASLSVGTPSGNTIYF
cdr3_nt: TGTGCCAGTCTATCTGTAGGGACACCCTCTGGAAACACCATATATTTT
j_call: TRBJ1-3
clone_size: -
v_call: TRBV28
d_call: -

cdr3_aa: CASSPVLAPRETQYF
cdr3_nt: TGTGCCAGCTCACCGGTCCTAGCCCCGAGGGAGACCCAGTACTTC
j_call: TRBJ2-5
clone_size: few
v_call: TRBV18
d_call: -

cdr3_aa: CASSYSLAGGSGANVLTF
cdr3_nt: TGTGCCAGCAGTTACTCTCTAGCGGGAGGATCTGGGGCCAACGTCCTGACTTTC
j_call: TRBJ2-6
clone_size: -
v_call: TRBV6-2/TRBV6-3
d_call: TRBD2

cdr3_aa: CASRTGNNSPLHF
cdr3_nt: TGTGCCAGCAGGACAGGGAATAATTCACCCCTCCACTTT
j_call: TRBJ1-6
clone_size: many
v_call: TRBV28
d_call: TRBD1

cdr3_aa: CASTITEALGTEAFF
cdr3_nt: TGTGCCAGCACCATAACCGAGGCGCTAGGCACTGAAGCTTTCTTT
j_call: TRBJ1-1
clone_size: many
v_call: TRBV2
d_call: -

cdr3_aa: CATARERNEQFF
cdr3_nt: TGTGCCACCGCTAGGGAAAGGAATGAGCAGTTCTTC
j_call: TRBJ2-1
clone_size: few
v_call: TRBV12-3/TRBV12-4
d_call: -

cdr3_aa: CASSLTVNQPQHF
cdr3_nt: TGTGCCAGCAGTTTGACAGTCAATCAGCCCCAGCATTTT
j_call: TRBJ1-5
clone_size: few
v_call: TRBV2
d_call: -

cdr3_aa: CSLAGVLADTQYF
cdr3_nt: TGCAGCCTAGCGGGAGTCTTGGCAGATACGCAGTATTTT
j_call: TRBJ2-3
clone_size: -
v_call: TRBV29-1
d_call: TRBD2

cdr3_aa: CASSELGHVSNQPQHF
cdr3_nt: TGTGCCAGCAGTGAGCTGGGACATGTTAGCAATCAGCCCCAGCATTTT
j_call: TRBJ1-5
clone_size: many
v_call: TRBV6-1
d_call: -

cdr3_aa: CASSLQYGTSGSPYEQYF
cdr3_nt: TGTGCCAGCAGCTTACAGTATGGGACTAGCGGGAGCCCCTACGAGCAGTACTTC
j_call: TRBJ2-7
clone_size: -
v_call: TRBV7-6
d_call: TRBD2

cdr3_aa: CASSLQGAVNSPLHF
cdr3_nt: TGTGCCAGCAGCTTACAGGGGGCGGTCAATTCACCCCTCCACTTT
j_call: TRBJ1-6
clone_size: few
v_call: TRBV7-9
d_call: TRBD1

cdr3_aa: CASSPNPGAYEQYF
cdr3_nt: TGCGCCAGCAGCCCGAATCCCGGGGCCTACGAGCAGTACTTC
j_call: TRBJ2-7
clone_size: many
v_call: TRBV4-3
d_call: -

cdr3_aa: CASSPSSRGDSGNTIYF
cdr3_nt: TGTGCCAGCAGTCCCTCAAGTCGGGGGGACTCTGGAAACACCATATATTTT
j_call: TRBJ1-3
clone_size: -
v_call: TRBV12-3/TRBV12-4
d_call: -

cdr3_aa: CASSYRGRAGELFF
cdr3_nt: TGTGCCAGCAGTTACCGCGGGAGGGCCGGGGAGCTGTTTTTT
j_call: TRBJ2-2
clone_size: -
v_call: TRBV6-6
d_call: TRBD2

cdr3_aa: CASSRGNNYEQYF
cdr3_nt: TGCGCCAGCAGCCGAGGCAATAACTACGAGCAGTACTTC
j_call: TRBJ2-7
clone_size: -
v_call: TRBV4-3
d_call: -

cdr3_aa: CASSPTGAVDTQYF
cdr3_nt: TGTGCCAGCAGCCCCACGGGAGCAGTAGATACGCAGTATTTT
j_call: TRBJ2-3
clone_size: few
v_call: TRBV14
d_call: -

cdr3_aa: CASSPVAGGANVLTF
cdr3_nt: TGCGCCAGCAGCCCGGTCGCGGGGGGGGCCAACGTCCTGACTTTC
j_call: TRBJ2-6
clone_size: -
v_call: TRBV4-3
d_call: -

cdr3_aa: CASSSDRKFTDTQYF
cdr3_nt: TGTGCCAGCAGCAGTGACAGAAAATTCACAGATACGCAGTATTTT
j_call: TRBJ2-3
clone_size: few
v_call: TRBV13
d_call: -

cdr3_aa: CASRENTEAFF
cdr3_nt: TGTGCCAGCAGGGAGAACACTGAAGCTTTCTTT
j_call: TRBJ1-1
clone_size: few
v_call: TRBV6-5
d_call: -

cdr3_aa: CASSSTYDSYGYTF
cdr3_nt: TGTGCCAGCAGCTCCACCTACGACAGCTATGGCTACACCTTC
j_call: TRBJ1-2
clone_size: many
v_call: TRBV7-2
d_call: -

cdr3_aa: CASRGGRLNQPQHF
cdr3_nt: TGTGCCAGCAGGGGGGGTCGCTTAAATCAGCCCCAGCATTTT
j_call: TRBJ1-5
clone_size: few
v_call: TRBV5-8
d_call: -

cdr3_aa: CASGIQQVAKNIQYF
cdr3_nt: TGTGCCAGCGGTATCCAACAAGTAGCCAAAAACATTCAGTACTTC
j_call: TRBJ2-4
clone_size: many
v_call: TRBV27
d_call: -

cdr3_aa: CASREQGYGANVLTF
cdr3_nt: TGTGCCAGCAGAGAACAGGGGTACGGGGCCAACGTCCTGACTTTC
j_call: TRBJ2-6
clone_size: -
v_call: TRBV12-3/TRBV12-4
d_call: TRBD1

cdr3_aa: CATTTYGQGKETQYF
cdr3_nt: TGTGCCACCACCACCTACGGACAGGGAAAAGAGACCCAGTACTTC
j_call: TRBJ2-5
clone_size: -
v_call: TRBV15
d_call: TRBD1

cdr3_aa: CTAKRGTEAFF
cdr3_nt: TGCACCGCTAAGCGGGGCACTGAAGCTTTCTTT
j_call: TRBJ1-1
clone_size: -
v_call: TRBV29-1
d_call: -